Sequencing of this TCR beta chain was carried out in a study of monozygotic twins with inflammatory bowel disease. Findings of the study overall: No repertoire similarity difference was seen between concordant and discordant twins; power was possibly limited. Nothing supported a single strong signal or clonotype that was associated with IBD. A reduction in TCRbeta diversity (inverse Simpson) was seen in IBD patients relative to healthy co-twins.

Concerning this clonotype: No antigen is known for it.

UMIs were attached via template switching, each with a 6-nucleotide sample barcode. TCRdb reprocessed the 5' RACE reads and reports one entry per CDR3 protein, with no DNA. This sample's table reports about 450,000 distinct CDR3 sequences. Germline V CDR1 and CDR2: SGHRS, YFSETQ. CDR3 size: 15 residues. The V call is TRBV5-1, the J call TRBJ2-3; TCRdb outputs TRBD2, but without DNA this stays unchecked. Input material: blood. This TCR derives from a human donor with ulcerative colitis or Crohn's disease, or a healthy co-twin of an affected twin (not recorded which). This CDR3 reads CASSVTSGRADTQYF.